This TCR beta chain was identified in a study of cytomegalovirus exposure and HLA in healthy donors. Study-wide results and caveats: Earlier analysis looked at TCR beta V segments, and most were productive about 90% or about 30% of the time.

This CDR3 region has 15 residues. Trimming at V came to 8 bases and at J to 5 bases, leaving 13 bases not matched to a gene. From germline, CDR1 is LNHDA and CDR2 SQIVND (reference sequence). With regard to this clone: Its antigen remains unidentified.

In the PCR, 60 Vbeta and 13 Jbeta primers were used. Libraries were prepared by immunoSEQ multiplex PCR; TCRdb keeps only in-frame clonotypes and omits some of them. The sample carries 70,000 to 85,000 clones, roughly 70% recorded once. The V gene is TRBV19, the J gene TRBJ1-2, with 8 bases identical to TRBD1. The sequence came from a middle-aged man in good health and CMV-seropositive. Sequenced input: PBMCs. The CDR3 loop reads CASLTWAGGDYGYTF. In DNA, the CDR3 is TGTGCCAGTCTAACCTGGGCAGGGGGCGATTATGGCTACACCTTC.